Here is one T cell receptor (beta chain) with its context. Its antigen remains unidentified. No quality values exist for individual bases; no much larger clone is one base distant. From the cysteine through the phenylalanine, the CDR3 covers 14 amino acids. Just the 42-base CDR3 DNA is kept, in frame starting at base 1. CDR1 and CDR2, looked up from the germline V gene, are ENHRY and SYGVKD. Compared with germline, V lacks 6 bases and J lacks 4 bases; bases without a gene match: 8. From each donor, a single peripheral blood sample of 95 to 150 mL on average was drawn into heparinised tubes. Naive, central memory, regulatory and stem cell-like memory CD4+ T cells were sorted on a BD FACSAria II using a panel including CD45RO, CCR7, CD25, CD127, CD95 and CD27. All sorted populations exceeded 98% purity. Right away, PBMCs were isolated by Lymphoprep density gradient centrifugation and were stained directly, with no culture step. To minimize batch effects, samples were stained and sorted in pairs, one healthy donor with one patient per experiment.

The entire amount of isolated RNA was reverse transcribed using the High Capacity cDNA Reverse Transcription Kit, so the sequenced TCRB transcripts were expressed ones. Deep immunoSEQ sequencing was performed on naive, central memory and regulatory T cell samples, with an average of around 3.5 million total reads per sample. Sorted cells were lysed in RLT buffer and RNA was extracted with DNase-treated RNeasy Micro or Mini kits, depending on cell number. To prevent cross-contamination, every cell subset was processed on its own, while patient and healthy donor samples were processed together. Using the immunoSEQ multiplex PCR, TCRB sequences were amplified from cDNA into 87-bp fragments spanning the CDR3 region. Sequencing of the amplicons was performed on the Illumina HiSeq platform. Processing in the source paper ran as follows. Synthetic template baselines were used to correct PCR bias computationally, reads within Hamming distance 2 were collapsed together, and singletons that could not be merged were discarded. Reads were aligned to IMGT to assign V, D and J genes, CDR3 length, and insertions or deletions at six rearrangement sites. Within each subset, clonotype counts were normalized to sorted cell number, after which true diversity and Gini coefficients were computed with the tcR R package. The overlap coefficient, calculated on TCRB nucleotide sequences, was used to measure repertoire sharing. The table was pulled from immuneACCESS by TCRdb, which kept in-frame rearrangements only. Such tables lose some clones; where checked, under half of the loss comes from unresolved V genes, and the rest has no known cause. That table furnishes V, J and clone size, whereas the DNA furnished D and trimming. This sample lists around 160,000 clones; roughly 50% were detected once. The leading ten clones occupy around 0.45% of the sample.

The sample belongs to a study of beta chain features in type 1 diabetes (dated by TCRdb to 2017 to 2018). Looking at the study overall: No differences in mean age, gender distribution, total cell number or subset yield were found between patients and healthy donors. A total of 85 million to 140 million sorted cells were examined across all samples, and a strong correlation was observed between cell number per subset and RNA yield. The study compared TCRB repertoires of sorted circulating CD4+ T cell subsets between recently diagnosed type 1 diabetes patients and matched healthy donors. Regulatory and stem cell-like memory subsets were isolated from only 8 patients and roughly eight healthy donors, whereas naive and central memory subsets came from all 30 or so donors. Results and caveats for the whole study, not just this receptor: A moderate but significant shortening of TCRB CDR3 length was observed in type 1 diabetes patients in all four CD4+ subsets. Because small numbers of individuals were included in the HLA sub-analyses, any influence of HLA type on TCRB rearrangement was left unresolved. Fewer insertions and more nucleotide deletions at VDJ recombination sites were observed in patients with type 1 diabetes, implying thymic rearrangement abnormalities. Because cDNA rather than genomic DNA was sequenced, highly expressing activated cells could have been over-represented, although no difference in activation and CD3 levels was found between groups. PCR might favor shorter templates, but patient and control samples were amplified and corrected together, so any skew would affect both groups equally. Naive, central memory and regulatory TCRB repertoires appeared to be more similar among patients than among healthy donors.

Sequenced sample: Tregs from blood. What this sample's cell subset or site label stands for: regulatory CD4+ T cells. The sequence joins TRBV10-3 to TRBJ1-1, with 7 junctional bases fitting TRBD1. The sequence was collected from a man aged 18 to 35 in good health. The CDR3 has the sequence CAIRTAGGTTEAFF. At the DNA level, the sequence is TGTGCCATCAGGACCGCAGGGGGGACCACTGAAGCTTTCTTT.